A selection of T cell receptor beta chains follows, all from one sample in a study of cytomegalovirus exposure and HLA in healthy donors. Here immunoSEQ multiplex PCR was the method, and the copy in TCRdb shows in-frame clones only, minus some. The data contain 150,000 to 200,000 clones, approximately 70% of them seen just once; the ten biggest clones take up 7% to 7.5%. Material: PBMCs. The receptors were sampled from a man between 35 and 55 years old in good health and CMV-seropositive. CDR3s include the opening cysteine and the closing phenylalanine or tryptophan. Fields, in order: V gene, clone size, D gene, J gene, CDR3 protein, CDR3 DNA. D genes are given only for firm matches. A clone size is listed for some rows: how often the clone was seen (once, few, many), or a class if it is expanded.

V gene: TRBV4-2; clone size: -; D gene: TRBD1; J gene: TRBJ1-4; CDR3 protein: CASSQEGRRGHGEKLFF; CDR3 DNA: TGTGCCAGCAGCCAAGAAGGGCGAAGGGGGCATGGTGAAAAACTGTTTTTT
V gene: TRBV4-2; clone size: -; D gene: -; J gene: TRBJ1-2; CDR3 protein: CASSQPEGGYTF; CDR3 DNA: TGTGCCAGCAGCCAACCCGAGGGTGGCTACACCTTC
V gene: TRBV7-9; clone size: -; D gene: TRBD1; J gene: TRBJ2-7; CDR3 protein: CSSSPLDRAYEQYF; CDR3 DNA: TGTTCCAGCAGCCCATTAGACAGGGCCTACGAGCAGTACTTC
V gene: TRBV5-5; clone size: -; D gene: TRBD1; J gene: TRBJ1-6; CDR3 protein: CASSSRPTGGEGSPLHF; CDR3 DNA: TGTGCCAGCAGCTCCCGTCCGACAGGGGGCGAGGGTTCACCCCTCCACTTT
V gene: TRBV5-4; clone size: few; D gene: -; J gene: TRBJ1-1; CDR3 protein: CASSLWAPTGDTEAFF; CDR3 DNA: TGTGCCAGCAGCTTGTGGGCCCCAACGGGGGACACTGAAGCTTTCTTT
V gene: TRBV11-2; clone size: once; D gene: TRBD1; J gene: TRBJ2-7; CDR3 protein: CASSTGPQQGFHEQYF; CDR3 DNA: TGTGCCAGCAGCACAGGCCCCCAACAGGGGTTCCACGAGCAGTACTTC
V gene: TRBV29-1; clone size: -; D gene: -; J gene: TRBJ1-5; CDR3 protein: CSVEDGGPQHF; CDR3 DNA: TGCAGCGTTGAAGATGGAGGGCCCCAGCATTTT
V gene: TRBV29-1; clone size: -; D gene: TRBD1; J gene: TRBJ2-7; CDR3 protein: CSVEVPGQGVYEQYF; CDR3 DNA: TGCAGCGTTGAAGTGCCGGGACAGGGGGTTTACGAGCAGTACTTC
V gene: TRBV7-3; clone size: -; D gene: TRBD1; J gene: TRBJ2-3; CDR3 protein: CASSLGGTGVATQYF; CDR3 DNA: TGTGCCAGCAGCTTAGGAGGGACAGGGGTTGCTACGCAGTATTTT
V gene: TRBV19; clone size: -; D gene: TRBD1; J gene: TRBJ2-6; CDR3 protein: CASNVGQGSAGANVLTF; CDR3 DNA: TGTGCCAGTAACGTCGGACAGGGTTCGGCTGGGGCCAACGTCCTGACTTTC
V gene: TRBV5-4; clone size: -; D gene: -; J gene: TRBJ2-2; CDR3 protein: CASSLFLEAGTGELFF; CDR3 DNA: TGTGCCAGCAGCTTGTTCTTGGAAGCGGGCACCGGGGAGCTGTTTTTT
V gene: TRBV9; clone size: -; D gene: -; J gene: TRBJ2-2; CDR3 protein: CASSVRGIGSGELFF; CDR3 DNA: TGTGCCAGCAGCGTTCGGGGGATTGGGTCCGGGGAGCTGTTTTTT
V gene: TRBV7-9; clone size: once; D gene: -; J gene: TRBJ2-5; CDR3 protein: CASSLALLGPQETQYF; CDR3 DNA: TGTGCCAGCAGCTTAGCGCTGCTGGGGCCCCAAGAGACCCAGTACTTC
V gene: TRBV10-3; clone size: -; D gene: TRBD2; J gene: TRBJ2-1; CDR3 protein: CAISEQLAGGGNEQFF; CDR3 DNA: TGTGCCATCAGTGAGCAACTAGCGGGGGGTGGGAATGAGCAGTTCTTC
V gene: TRBV7-2; clone size: few; D gene: -; J gene: TRBJ2-1; CDR3 protein: CASSLWRGRTGNEQFF; CDR3 DNA: TGTGCCAGCAGCTTATGGCGGGGGAGGACAGGGAATGAGCAGTTCTTC
V gene: TRBV19; clone size: -; D gene: TRBD1; J gene: TRBJ2-6; CDR3 protein: CASSSTGGTGANVLTF; CDR3 DNA: TGTGCCAGTAGTTCAACAGGGGGCACTGGGGCCAACGTCCTGACTTTC
V gene: TRBV30; clone size: -; D gene: -; J gene: TRBJ1-1; CDR3 protein: CAWSVQWNTEAFF; CDR3 DNA: TGTGCCTGGAGTGTACAATGGAACACTGAAGCTTTCTTT
V gene: TRBV7-9; clone size: few; D gene: -; J gene: TRBJ1-1; CDR3 protein: CASSLGGGTEAFF; CDR3 DNA: TGTGCCAGCAGCTTGGGAGGGGGCACTGAAGCTTTCTTT
V gene: TRBV6-6; clone size: -; D gene: TRBD2; J gene: TRBJ2-1; CDR3 protein: CASRPSGGINEQFF; CDR3 DNA: TGTGCCAGCAGACCAAGCGGGGGGATCAATGAGCAGTTCTTC
V gene: TRBV9; clone size: -; D gene: TRBD1; J gene: TRBJ2-2; CDR3 protein: CASSGEQDRGLVGELFF; CDR3 DNA: TGTGCCAGCAGCGGCGAGCAGGACAGGGGGCTTGTCGGGGAGCTGTTTTTT
V gene: TRBV19; clone size: -; D gene: -; J gene: TRBJ1-1; CDR3 protein: CASSTDYRVMNTEAFF; CDR3 DNA: TGTGCCAGTAGTACCGACTACAGGGTGATGAACACTGAAGCTTTCTTT
V gene: TRBV30; clone size: few; D gene: -; J gene: TRBJ1-2; CDR3 protein: CAWGGRGYTF; CDR3 DNA: TGTGCCTGGGGGGGCCGGGGCTACACCTTC
V gene: TRBV15; clone size: -; D gene: -; J gene: TRBJ1-5; CDR3 protein: CATSRDRAGGQPQHF; CDR3 DNA: TGTGCCACCAGCAGAGATCGCGCGGGGGGTCAGCCCCAGCATTTT
V gene: TRBV10-3; clone size: -; D gene: -; J gene: TRBJ1-1; CDR3 protein: CAIRGGGTEAFF; CDR3 DNA: TGTGCCATCAGGGGGGGAGGTACTGAAGCTTTCTTT
V gene: TRBV2; clone size: -; D gene: -; J gene: TRBJ2-7; CDR3 protein: CASSVWSPYEQYF; CDR3 DNA: TGTGCCAGCAGTGTGTGGAGCCCCTACGAGCAGTACTTC
V gene: TRBV13; clone size: -; D gene: TRBD1; J gene: TRBJ1-4; CDR3 protein: CASSPTGGLNEKLFF; CDR3 DNA: TGTGCCAGCAGCCCGACAGGGGGCCTTAATGAAAAACTGTTTTTT
V gene: TRBV6-5; clone size: -; D gene: TRBD2; J gene: TRBJ2-1; CDR3 protein: CASRQRTSYNEQFF; CDR3 DNA: TGTGCCAGCAGGCAAAGGACTAGCTACAATGAGCAGTTCTTC
V gene: TRBV2; clone size: few; D gene: -; J gene: TRBJ1-1; CDR3 protein: CASGRQENTEAFF; CDR3 DNA: TGTGCCAGCGGCCGACAGGAGAACACTGAAGCTTTCTTT
V gene: TRBV27; clone size: once; D gene: TRBD1; J gene: TRBJ2-5; CDR3 protein: CASRVQGAREQYF; CDR3 DNA: TGTGCCAGCAGAGTCCAGGGGGCTAGAGAGCAGTACTTC
V gene: TRBV5-6; clone size: few; D gene: -; J gene: TRBJ2-5; CDR3 protein: CASSLGAVQAQETQYF; CDR3 DNA: TGTGCCAGCAGCTTGGGGGCAGTACAGGCGCAAGAGACCCAGTACTTC
V gene: TRBV5-6; clone size: -; D gene: -; J gene: TRBJ2-3; CDR3 protein: CASSLGRVWDTDTQYF; CDR3 DNA: TGTGCCAGCAGCTTGGGGAGGGTCTGGGACACAGATACGCAGTATTTT
V gene: TRBV5-6; clone size: once; D gene: TRBD1; J gene: TRBJ2-5; CDR3 protein: CASSLGGLTGSVTQYF; CDR3 DNA: TGTGCCAGCAGCTTGGGGGGGCTGACAGGGTCGGTGACCCAGTACTTC
V gene: TRBV28; clone size: -; D gene: TRBD1; J gene: TRBJ1-4; CDR3 protein: CASSSPGGKGEKLFF; CDR3 DNA: TGTGCCAGCAGTAGCCCAGGGGGGAAGGGTGAAAAACTGTTTTTT